This T cell receptor beta chain stems from a study of control samples from healthy donors and cancer patients. The data were produced by immunoSEQ multiplex PCR, yet TCRdb's version contains in-frame clones alone and is incomplete. The sample consists of fewer than 200,000 clones, 85% to 95% of them appearing once. Germline lookup yields CDR1 KGHSH and CDR2 LQKENI. This CDR3 spans 15 amino acids. V lost 2 bases to trimming and J lost 2 bases; unmatched junction nucleotides: 0. This chain links TRBV18 with TRBJ2-3; TRBD1 matches at 11 bases. This clonotype was sampled from a woman aged 55-70 years in good health. Sequencing used blood. In nucleotides, the CDR3 is TGTGCCAGCTCACCAGGACAGGGGGCCACAGATACGCAGTATTTT. Translated: CASSPGQGATDTQYF.